The 8 T cell receptor beta chains below all came from one sample that was sequenced in a study of blood T cell repertoires in COVID-19. Repertoires were generated with immunoSEQ multiplex PCR, while TCRdb's copy carries only in-frame clones and drops some. The repertoire consists of some 170,000 clones, with over 75% occurring once and the leading ten covering 1% to 1.5%. Input material: PBMCs or T cells enriched from blood (not recorded which). The source of these receptors is a human donor with acute COVID-19. The donor label of this sample is uncertain.

The CDR3 sequence is CASSPLRVAGGYEQYF. CDR3 nucleotide sequence: TGTGCCAGCAGCCCCCTGAGGGTAGCGGGGGGTTACGAGCAGTACTTC. The chain links TRBV3-1 (or the pseudogene TRBV3-2) to TRBJ2-7; 10 nucleotides agree with TRBD2. Trimming took 4 bases from V and 4 from J; bases not matched to a gene: 10. Looked up from germline, CDR1 is LGHDT and CDR2 is YNNKEL (reference sequence). The CDR3 totals 16 residues.

This sequence joins TRBV7-3 and TRBJ2-1, with 10 bases matching TRBD1. After removal of 4 bases from V and 5 bases from J, the junction contained 5 bases not matched to a gene. The CDR3 is 15 amino acids. CDR1 and CDR2 (germline): SGHTA, FQGTGA. This CDR3 reads CASSSRTGGNNEQFF. In DNA, the CDR3 is TGTGCCAGCAGCTCGAGGACAGGGGGGAACAATGAGCAGTTCTTC.

The gene calls are TRBV19 and TRBJ1-2, with D tentatively TRBD1 (6 bases). Germline CDR1 and CDR2: LNHDA and SQIVND (reference sequence). V lost 5 bases to trimming and J lost 4 bases, with 14 bases between them. The CDR3 consists of 14 residues. CDR3 sequence reads: CASSWSTGLYGYTF. For the CDR3, the DNA is TGTGCCAGTAGTTGGTCGACAGGTCTCTATGGCTACACCTTC.

V gene TRBV27 combines with J gene TRBJ2-7; tentative D call: TRBD2 (6 bases). CDR1 is MNHEY, CDR2 SMNVEV, per germline (reference sequence). The V end was cut by 2 bases, the J end by 2 bases, with 13 bases between. The CDR3 is 15 amino acids. The CDR3, as DNA: TGTGCCAGCAGTTTAAGGGTCGGGGGTCCCTACGAGCAGTACTTC. Its protein is CASSLRVGGPYEQYF.

J is TRBJ1-2 and V is TRBV7-2; D is uncertain. Trimming shortened V by 1 base and J by 3 bases, and 15 bases separated the two germline ends. CDR1 is SGHTA and CDR2 is FQGNSA in the germline V gene. The CDR3 sequence is 16 residues long. This CDR3 reads CASSLGVTLMDYGYTF. As DNA, the CDR3 is TGTGCCAGCAGCTTAGGAGTCACCCTCATGGACTATGGCTACACCTTC. Full variable domain (missing parts from reference TRBV7-2 and TRBJ1-2): GAGVSQSPSNKVTEKGKDVELRCDPISGHTALYWYRQSLGQGLEFLIYFQGNSAPDKSGLPSDRFSAERTGGSVSTLTIQRTQQEDSAVYLCASSLGVTLMDYGYTFGSGTRLTVV.

The J gene is TRBJ2-7, the V gene TRBV27, with 7 bases fitting TRBD1. Germline values: CDR1 MNHEY, CDR2 SMNVEV (reference sequence). Trimming at V came to 1 base and at J to 4 bases, leaving 13 bases not matched to a gene. This CDR3 contains 17 residues. This CDR3 reads CASSLLPGQAIGYEQYF. The CDR3 DNA sequence: TGTGCCAGCAGTTTATTACCCGGACAGGCAATTGGGTACGAGCAGTACTTC.

The chain uses TRBV5-4 and TRBJ2-3, with D perhaps TRBD2 (5 bases). Germline V gene sequence: CDR1 SGHNT, CDR2 YYREEE (reference sequence). The germline V and J ends were trimmed by 4 bases and 6 bases, with 18 bases remaining between them. This CDR3 comprises 15 residues. The chain's CDR3 is CASSGQKGVGDTQYF. CDR3 DNA sequence: TGTGCCAGCAGCGGTCAGAAGGGAGTCGGGGATACGCAGTATTTT.

The rearrangement uses TRBV11-2 and TRBJ1-2, with D unclear. CDR1 is SGHAT and CDR2 is FQNNGV in the germline V gene. CDR3 length: 13 amino acids. V was trimmed by 8 bases and J by 0 bases, leaving 10 bases between them. Written as DNA, the CDR3 is TGTGCCAGCGCTTCGGTATCTAACTATGGCTACACCTTC. Amino acid sequence: CASASVSNYGYTF.